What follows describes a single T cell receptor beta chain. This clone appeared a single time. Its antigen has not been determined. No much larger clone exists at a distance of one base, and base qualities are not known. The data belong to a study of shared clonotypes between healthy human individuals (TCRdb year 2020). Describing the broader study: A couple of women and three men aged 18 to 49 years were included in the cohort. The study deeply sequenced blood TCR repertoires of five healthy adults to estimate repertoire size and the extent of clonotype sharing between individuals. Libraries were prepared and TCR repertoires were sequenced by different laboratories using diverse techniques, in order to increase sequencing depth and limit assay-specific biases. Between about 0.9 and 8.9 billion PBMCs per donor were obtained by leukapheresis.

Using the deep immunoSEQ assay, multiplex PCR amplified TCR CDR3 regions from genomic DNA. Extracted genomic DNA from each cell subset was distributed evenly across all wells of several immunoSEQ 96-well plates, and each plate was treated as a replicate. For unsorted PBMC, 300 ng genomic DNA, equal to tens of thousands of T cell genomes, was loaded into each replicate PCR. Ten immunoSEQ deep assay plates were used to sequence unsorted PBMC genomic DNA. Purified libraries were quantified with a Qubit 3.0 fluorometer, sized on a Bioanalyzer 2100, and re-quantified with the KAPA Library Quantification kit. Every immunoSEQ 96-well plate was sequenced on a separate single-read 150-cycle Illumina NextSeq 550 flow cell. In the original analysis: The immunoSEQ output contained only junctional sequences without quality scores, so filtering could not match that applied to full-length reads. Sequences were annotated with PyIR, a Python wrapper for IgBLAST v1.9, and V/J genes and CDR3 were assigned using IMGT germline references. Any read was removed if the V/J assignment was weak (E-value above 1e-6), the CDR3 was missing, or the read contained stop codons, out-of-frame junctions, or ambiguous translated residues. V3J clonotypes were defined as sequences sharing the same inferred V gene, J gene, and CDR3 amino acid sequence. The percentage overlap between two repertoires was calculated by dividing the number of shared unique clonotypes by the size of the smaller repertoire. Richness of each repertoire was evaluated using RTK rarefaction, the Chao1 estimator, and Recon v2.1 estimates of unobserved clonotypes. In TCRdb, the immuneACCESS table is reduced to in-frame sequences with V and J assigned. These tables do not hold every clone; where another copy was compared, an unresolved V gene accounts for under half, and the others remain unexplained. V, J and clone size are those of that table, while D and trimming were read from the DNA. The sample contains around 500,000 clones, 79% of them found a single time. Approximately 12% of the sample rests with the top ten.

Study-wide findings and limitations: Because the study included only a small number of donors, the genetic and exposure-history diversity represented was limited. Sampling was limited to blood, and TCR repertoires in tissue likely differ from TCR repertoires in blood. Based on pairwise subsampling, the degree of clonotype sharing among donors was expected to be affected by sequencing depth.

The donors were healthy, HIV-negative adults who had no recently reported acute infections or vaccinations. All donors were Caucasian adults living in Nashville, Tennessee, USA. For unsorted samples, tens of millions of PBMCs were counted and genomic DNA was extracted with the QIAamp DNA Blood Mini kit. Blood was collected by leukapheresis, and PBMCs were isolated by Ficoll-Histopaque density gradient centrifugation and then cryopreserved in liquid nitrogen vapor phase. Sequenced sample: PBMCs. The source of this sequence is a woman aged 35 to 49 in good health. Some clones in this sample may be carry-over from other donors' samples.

The CDR3 protein sequence reads: CSVEIWREQFF. The DNA is as follows: TGCAGCGTTGAAATCTGGAGGGAGCAGTTCTTC. The sequence is built from TRBV29-1 and TRBJ2-1, with TRBD2 tentatively as D gene (5 bases match). V and J lose 2 bases and 10 bases, and a span of 9 bases separates them. The germline V gene supplies CDR1 SQVTM and CDR2 ANQGSEA. Reading from cysteine to phenylalanine, the CDR3 counts 11 amino acids. CDR3 DNA is the only sequence kept; it has 33 bases, read in frame from the first base.